One sample yielded the 5 T cell receptor beta chains listed below, sequenced in a study of T-cell reconstitution after alpha-beta-depleted transplantation in children. Unique molecular identifiers were used to barcode this TCRbeta library. One entry per CDR3 protein, called by TCRdb with MiXCR from the PCR reads. The sample carries 700,000 to 950,000 distinct CDR3 sequences, 16% recorded once. The specimen was PBMCs, mostly from graft donor cells, collected 360 days after TCRalphabeta/CD19-depleted stem cell transplant. Receptors were obtained from a male patient aged 5 to 17 who had a stem cell transplant for acute lymphoblastic leukemia, so the T cells may come from the graft donor.

The chain carries TRBV5-1 and TRBJ1-1; perhaps TRBD1 as D (5 bases). The CDR3 has 13 amino acids. Trimming shortened V by 4 bases and J by 9 bases, and 16 bases separated the two germline ends. The germline CDR1 and CDR2 sequences are SGHRS and YFSETQ. DNA for the CDR3: TGCGCCAGCAGCCAATACGGGGCGGAGAAAGCTTTCTTT. This gives the protein CASSQYGAEKAFF.

V is TRBV5-1 and J is TRBJ2-1; D is undetermined. The germline V gene encodes CDR1 SGHRS and CDR2 YFSETQ. Trimming pared 4 bases from V and 14 bases from J, leaving 13 bases between. The CDR3 has 11 residues. For the CDR3, the DNA is TGCGCCAGCAGCCTAGATTTAAAGGAGTTCTTC. Translation: CASSLDLKEFF.

The chain combines TRBV7-7 with TRBJ2-5, with 12 nucleotides matching TRBD1. The CDR3 is 16 residues long. The J segment lost 5 bases and the V segment lost 1 base, leaving 5 bases of the junction unmatched. Germline V gene lookup returns CDR1 SSHAT and CDR2 FNYEAQ (reference sequence). The CDR3 protein is CASSLVGTGGGETQYF. Here the CDR3 DNA reads TGTGCCAGCAGCTTAGTTGGGACAGGGGGCGGGGAGACCCAGTACTTC. Full variable domain (missing parts from reference TRBV7-7 and TRBJ2-5): GAGVSQSPRYKVTKRGQDVTLRCDPISSHATLYWYQQALGQGPEFLTYFNYEAQPDKSGLPSDRFSAERPEGSISTLTIQRTEQRDSAMYRCASSLVGTGGGETQYFGPGTRLLVL.

The chain is built from TRBV6-5 and TRBJ2-6, with 8 positions matching TRBD2. Per germline, CDR1 MNHEY and CDR2 SVGAGI. The length of the CDR3 is 16 residues. The J segment lost 4 bases and the V segment lost 0 bases, leaving 2 bases of the junction unmatched. In DNA, the CDR3 is TGTGCCAGCAGTTACTCGCGACTAGCGGGGGCCAACGTCCTGACTTTC. Its translation is CASSYSRLAGANVLTF.

This clonotype was seen only a few times. J is TRBJ1-2 and V is TRBV21-1; the table's D call TRBD1 went unverified against the DNA. TRBV21-1 is reported as a pseudogene. The length of the CDR3 is 14 residues. CDR3 in amino acids: CASRPGQGSYGYTF. In nucleotides, the CDR3 is TGTGCCAGCCGACCGGGACAGGGGTCCTATGGCTACACCTTC.